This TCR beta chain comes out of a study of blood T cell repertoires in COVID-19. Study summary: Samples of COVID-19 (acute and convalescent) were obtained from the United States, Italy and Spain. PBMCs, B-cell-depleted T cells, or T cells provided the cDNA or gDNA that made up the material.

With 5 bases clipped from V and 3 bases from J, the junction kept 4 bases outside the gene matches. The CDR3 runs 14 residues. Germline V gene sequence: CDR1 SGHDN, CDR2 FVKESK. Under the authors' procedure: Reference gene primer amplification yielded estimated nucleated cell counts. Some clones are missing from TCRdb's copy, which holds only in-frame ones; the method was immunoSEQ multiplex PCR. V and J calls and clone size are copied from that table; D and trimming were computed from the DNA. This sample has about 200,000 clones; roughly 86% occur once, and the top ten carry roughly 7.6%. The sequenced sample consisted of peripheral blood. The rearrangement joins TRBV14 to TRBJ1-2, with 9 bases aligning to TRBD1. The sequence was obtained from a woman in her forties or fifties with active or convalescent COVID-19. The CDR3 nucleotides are TGTGCCAGCAGCTACCGGGACAGGGACTATGGCTACACCTTC. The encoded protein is CASSYRDRDYGYTF.